This TCR beta chain was captured in a study of regulatory T cells in long-lasting Graves disease. In the study overall: The antithyroid drugs taken by newly diagnosed Graves' patients had been used for under 3 months. Broader study findings: Persistent disease preferred TRBV28, TRBJ1-2 and TRBJ2-5; new disease, TRBV20-1 and TRBJ2-1.

CDR1 MNHEY and CDR2 SMNVEV come from the germline V gene (reference sequence). V was clipped by 0 bases and J by 3 bases, with 8 bases between them. This CDR3 has 14 residues. The time point is: newly diagnosed GD, antithyroid drugs for less than 3 months. There was RNA extracted from PBMCs, and the TCR library was made from it. A blood draw put about 10 milliliters of peripheral blood into EDTA tubes. Through Arm-PCR of CDR3 regions and iRepertoire HTBI primers, TCR beta libraries were built. Each CDR3 protein gets one entry after TCRdb re-called the multiplex PCR reads with MiXCR. The sample holds 350,000 to 400,000 distinct CDR3 sequences, around a sixth seen once. This clonotype was seen a handful of times. The antigen is not known.

The material was peripheral blood mononuclear cells (PBMCs), obtained at new diagnosis, from a patient treated with antithyroid drugs. The chain employs TRBV27 and TRBJ1-1, with unresolved D. The TCR comes from a female donor with Graves disease. The CDR3 coding sequence is TGTGCCAGCAGTTTATCGACGGGGTACACTGAAGCTTTCTTT. This encodes CASSLSTGYTEAFF.